These 9 T cell receptor beta chains came from one sample sequenced in a study of neurological immune-mediated disorders. TCRdb recomputed calls from the 5' RACE reads with MiXCR, one row per CDR3 protein. The table includes some 35,000 distinct CDR3 sequences, more than 9% detected once. Source material: CD4+ T cells from blood. The receptors stem from a woman under 40 with HTLV-1-associated myelopathy (HAM/TSP).

This clonotype was found many times. The V gene is TRBV5-1, the J gene TRBJ1-1, with D unresolved. The ends were cut back, 1 base at V and 8 bases at J, with 18 bases in the middle. This CDR3 contains 15 residues. The germline CDR1 and CDR2 sequences are SGHRS and YFSETQ. The CDR3 region has the DNA TGCGCCAGCAGCTTGTACGACGGCGGAGGCTCGGAAGCTTTCTTT. It codes for CASSLYDGGGSEAFF. The full variable domain, completed using reference TRBV5-1 and TRBJ1-1, is KAGVTQTPRYLIKTRGQQVTLSCSPISGHRSVSWYQQTPGQGLQFLFEYFSETQRNKGNFPGRFSGRQFSNSRSEMNVSTLELGDSALYLCASSLYDGGGSEAFFGQGTRLTVV.

This clonotype was counted many times. The chain couples TRBV5-1 to TRBJ2-7, with TRBD1 identical over 12 bases. Trimming removed 0 bases from V and 1 base from J; junction bases left unmatched: 5. This CDR3 is 17 amino acids long. The germline gives CDR1 SGHRS, CDR2 YFSETQ. The CDR3 here is CASSLALGQGASYEQYF. The DNA of the CDR3 is TGCGCCAGCAGCTTGGCCTTGGGACAGGGGGCTTCCTACGAGCAGTACTTC.

This clonotype was seen at least ten times. J is TRBJ1-1 and V is TRBV5-5, with TRBD1 identical over 7 bases. Germline V lookup: CDR1 SGHKS, CDR2 YYEKEE (reference sequence). The CDR3 length is 16 residues. V was clipped by 6 bases and J by 1 base; unmatched bases: 12. CDR3 in DNA: TGTGCCAGCATCCGTCACCTGGGACAGCCGAACACTGAAGCTTTCTTT. This codes for CASIRHLGQPNTEAFF.

This clonotype was seen at least ten times. CDR3 loop: CASSADGQPNTEAFF. CDR3 nucleotides: TGCGCCAGCAGCGCAGACGGGCAGCCGAACACTGAAGCTTTCTTT. The chain carries TRBV5-1 and TRBJ1-1; D call uncertain. V was trimmed by 4 bases and J by 1 base, leaving 14 bases between them. The CDR3 length is 15 residues. Germline-derived CDR1 and CDR2 are SGHRS and YFSETQ. The entire variable domain, with the rest obtained from reference TRBV5-1 and TRBJ1-1, is as follows: KAGVTQTPRYLIKTRGQQVTLSCSPISGHRSVSWYQQTPGQGLQFLFEYFSETQRNKGNFPGRFSGRQFSNSRSEMNVSTLELGDSALYLCASSADGQPNTEAFFGQGTRLTVV.

This clonotype was seen repeatedly, ten times or more. This chain uses TRBV20-1 with TRBJ1-5; D possibly corresponds to TRBD1 (6 bases). The CDR3 spans 16 residues. V was cut by 6 bases and J by 0 bases, with 18 bases left in between. Per the germline V gene, CDR1 is DFQATT and CDR2 is SNEGSKA (reference sequence). CDR3 protein: CSALDRTTNSNQPQHF. CDR3 bases: TGCAGTGCGCTAGACAGGACAACAAATAGCAATCAGCCCCAGCATTTT.

This clonotype was seen ten or more times. The V call is TRBV5-5, the J call TRBJ1-1; TRBD1 is a possible D gene (6 bases). Per the germline V gene, CDR1 is SGHKS and CDR2 is YYEKEE (reference sequence). V gave up 4 bases and J gave up 4 bases, with 17 bases separating them. CDR3 length: 15 residues. The CDR3, as DNA: TGTGCCAGCAGCCCCATCTCAGGGGTTGGCACTGAAGCTTTCTTT. This gives the protein CASSPISGVGTEAFF.

This clonotype was counted at least ten times. The chain is built from TRBV7-9 and TRBJ1-6; 7 bases agree with TRBD1. The CDR3 runs 15 residues. With 8 bases clipped from V and 10 bases from J, the junction kept 14 bases outside the gene matches. Germline-derived CDR1 and CDR2 are SEHNR and FQNEAQ (reference sequence). The CDR3 bases are TGTGCCAGCGCATACCAGGGGGGGTTCGGATCACCCCTCCACTTT. It specifies CASAYQGGFGSPLHF.

Ten or more counts support this clonotype. The chain is built from TRBV29-1 and TRBJ2-3, with a possible D match to TRBD2 (6 bases). The V end lost 6 bases, the J end lost 6 bases, and 19 bases lay between the germline ends. CDR1 and CDR2 (germline): SQVTM, ANQGSEA. The CDR3 sequence is 14 residues long. Here the CDR3 DNA reads TGCAGCGTAGGGGACTGGACAAGCATGGATACGCAGTATTTT. Amino acid sequence: CSVGDWTSMDTQYF.

The rearrangement uses TRBV6-5 and TRBJ1-1; tentative D call: TRBD1 (6 bases). Between the trimmed V and J ends, which lost 7 bases and 2 bases, there was a span of 20 bases. Germline V gene data show CDR1 as MNHEY and CDR2 as SVGAGI. The CDR3 totals 16 residues. This chain's CDR3 is CASILRTVRGNTEAFF. In nucleotides, the CDR3 is TGTGCCAGCATCTTAAGGACAGTCCGGGGTAACACTGAAGCTTTCTTT.